One sample yielded the 27 T cell receptor beta chains listed below, sequenced in a study of tumor-infiltrating lymphocytes in primary liver carcinoma. Unsorted whole blood served as the source of blood RNA, and germline DNA was extracted as well. Using a constant-region primer together with ProtoScript II reverse transcriptase, TCR beta cDNA was made from around 0.55 ug of total RNA. Library construction for TCR beta comprised three nested multiplex PCR rounds performed with slightly modified ARM-PCR. Rounds one and two of PCR, each of roughly 10 cycles, were primed with TRBV1-TRBV30 forward primers and a C-beta reverse primer. TCRdb re-called the multiplex PCR reads through MiXCR, storing one row per CDR3 protein. The data contain some 320,000 distinct CDR3 sequences, 65% of them singletons. The sample consisted of peripheral blood. These receptor sequences come from a middle-aged man with primary liver carcinoma and hepatitis B virus infection.

The rearrangement links TRBV30 to TRBJ2-6, with D perhaps TRBD1 (5 bases). The germline V gene encodes CDR1 GTSNPN and CDR2 SVGIG (reference sequence). The CDR3 has 15 amino acids. The ends were cut back, 2 bases at V and 1 base at J, with 9 bases in the middle. The CDR3 is CAWSLQGSGANVLTF. The CDR3 nucleotides read TGTGCCTGGAGTCTTCAGGGTTCTGGGGCCAACGTCCTGACTTTC.

In regard to this clonotype: Being one base from a much bigger clone, this may be a read error. V usage is TRBV6-1 and J usage is TRBJ2-3; 10 bases fit TRBD2. The CDR3 is made up of 17 amino acids. Germline V CDR1 and CDR2: MNHNS, SASEGT. DNA of the CDR3: TGTGGCAGCAGTGAAGCGAAACTAGCGGGGTTCACAGATACGCAGTATTTT. Protein sequence: CGSSEAKLAGFTDTQYF.

Note on this clonotype: A much larger clone lies one base from this, so it may be a read error. The chain couples TRBV7-8 to TRBJ2-3, with TRBD2 matching 7 bases. Trimming cost V 3 bases and J 5 bases; bases outside gene matches: 8. From germline, CDR1 is SGHVS and CDR2 FQNEAQ. This CDR3 is 15 amino acids long. The CDR3: CASSLKLASGDTQYF. The CDR3 coding sequence is TGTGCCAGCAGCTTGAAACTAGCGAGTGGAGATACGCAGTATTTT.

This clonotype was seen a handful of times. The chain uses TRBV10-3 and TRBJ1-1, with D possibly matching TRBD1 (5 bases). Germline values: CDR1 ENHRY, CDR2 SYGVKD. V was cut by 8 bases and J by 3 bases, with 13 bases left in between. The CDR3 has 13 residues. CDR3 protein: CAIFAGKDTEAFF. Here the CDR3 DNA reads TGTGCCATCTTCGCAGGGAAGGACACTGAAGCTTTCTTT.

This clonotype has ten or more counts. This chain uses TRBV30 with TRBJ1-4; tentative D call: TRBD1 (5 bases). The CDR3 has 14 residues. Germline V lookup: CDR1 GTSNPN, CDR2 SVGIG (reference sequence). The V and J ends lost 4 bases and 7 bases respectively, with 16 bases between them. Written as DNA, the CDR3 is TGTGCCTGGAACCGGGGCCCGTCGGCTGAAAAACTGTTTTTT. It codes for CAWNRGPSAEKLFF.

This clonotype was counted ten times or more. This sequence joins TRBV12-3 or TRBV12-4 and TRBJ2-7, with D possibly TRBD1 on 6 matching bases. The CDR3 consists of 14 residues. Trimming took off 6 bases at V and 1 base at J, with 13 bases between the two ends. The CDR3, as DNA: TGTGCCAGCAGCCAAGGACAGAGTTCCTACGAGCAGTACTTC. Residues: CASSQGQSSYEQYF.

Remarks on this clonotype: Given a much more abundant clone one base away, this may be a read error. The chain combines TRBV6-5 with TRBJ1-2; D remains ambiguous. Trimming left V 0 bases short and J 0 bases short, with 11 bases between. This CDR3 has 16 residues. Germline V gene lookup returns CDR1 MNHEY and CDR2 SVGAGI. The CDR3 is CASSYSMRISNYGYTF. CDR3 sequence (DNA): TGTGCCAGCAGTTACTCGATGCGGATTTCTAACTATGGCTACACCTTC.

This clonotype was recorded at least ten times. J is TRBJ2-7 and V is TRBV6-2 or TRBV6-3; TRBD2 matches 9 bases. V gave up 0 bases and J gave up 0 bases; unmatched junction bases: 6. The CDR3 consists of 17 residues. From germline, CDR1 is MNHEY and CDR2 SVGEGT. The CDR3 loop reads CASSYSTTSGDSYEQYF. The CDR3 DNA is TGTGCCAGCAGTTACTCGACGACTAGCGGAGACTCCTACGAGCAGTACTTC.

About this clonotype: The final CDR3 position lacks the conserved phenylalanine or tryptophan, pointing to a likely read error. It is unclear where the CDR3 begins or ends on the DNA, so no DNA is shown, and the CDR3 is as TCRdb lists it. The rearrangement uses TRBV6-2 or TRBV6-3 and TRBJ2-5; the table names TRBD1, a call not compared with the DNA. The germline CDR1 and CDR2 sequences are MNHEY and SVGEGT. The CDR3 length is 14 residues, termini included. CDR3 protein: CASTHRPSQETHYS.

This clonotype was detected ten times or more. The chain employs TRBV6-6 and TRBJ2-3, with 12 bases fitting TRBD2. The CDR3 consists of 15 residues. The ends lost 5 bases at V and 6 bases at J; junction bases unmatched: 6. Germline V CDR1 and CDR2: MNHNY, SVGAGI (reference sequence). The CDR3 is CASSPLAGGGDTQYF. Written as DNA, the CDR3 is TGTGCCAGCAGTCCCCTAGCGGGAGGGGGGGATACGCAGTATTTT.

The V and J genes are TRBV6-2 or TRBV6-3 and TRBJ1-2; D is unclear. CDR3 size: 15 residues. V shed 3 bases and J shed 3 bases, with 14 bases lying between them. Germline loops: CDR1 MNHEY, CDR2 SVGEGT. The CDR3 protein is CASSYPQRVDYGYTF. As DNA, the CDR3 is TGTGCCAGCAGTTATCCTCAGCGGGTTGACTATGGCTACACCTTC.

This clonotype has only one observation. Being one base from a much bigger clone, this may be a read error. The rearrangement links TRBV6-2 or TRBV6-3 to TRBJ2-1; TRBD2 agrees at 9 bases. From germline, CDR1 is MNHEY and CDR2 SVGEGT. V was pared by 0 bases and J by 11 bases, with 8 bases of the junction left unmatched. This CDR3 is 15 amino acids long. The CDR3 loop is CASSYSTSGRVKQFF. CDR3 bases: TGTGCCAGCAGTTACTCGACTAGCGGTCGGGTTAAGCAGTTCTTC.

Regarding this clonotype: A read error may account for a junction end that differs from germline. The chain carries TRBV11-3 and TRBJ2-1, with no clear D. The CDR3 sequence is 14 residues long. Germline values: CDR1 SGHNT, CDR2 YENEEA. The CDR3, as DNA: TGTACCAGCAGCTTAGATGGCAGCTACATTGAGCAGTTCTTC. Translated, it gives CTSSLDGSYIEQFF.

The V gene is TRBV6-2 or TRBV6-3, the J gene TRBJ2-5; 9 nucleotides agree with TRBD2. The V segment lost 2 bases and the J segment 4 bases; nucleotides outside the gene matches: 5. Germline CDR1 reads MNHEY; CDR2 reads SVGEGT. The CDR3 contains 15 residues. In DNA, the CDR3 is TGTGCCAGCAGTTACCCCCCACTAGCGGGAGAGACCCAGTACTTC. Protein sequence: CASSYPPLAGETQYF.

This clonotype has more than one count but fewer than ten. The rearrangement links TRBV24-1 to TRBJ2-7; 7 bases match TRBD2. The CDR3 has 15 residues. After removal of 5 bases from V and 1 base from J, the junction contained 7 bases not matched to a gene. Germline V gene sequence: CDR1 KGHDR, CDR2 SFDVKD. The CDR3 bases are TGTGCCACCAGTGCCCGAAGCGGGAAGTCCTACGAGCAGTACTTC. Encoded protein: CATSARSGKSYEQYF.

This clonotype was observed once. This may be a read error, as it is one base from a much larger clone. The chain links TRBV6-6 to TRBJ2-7; 7 positions match TRBD1. Germline CDR1 is MNHNY and CDR2 is SVGAGI (reference sequence). The CDR3 extends over 14 amino acids. Unmatched junction bases numbered 7, after V lost 5 bases and J lost 3 bases. This chain's CDR3 is CASSKAGGFYEQYF. The DNA of the CDR3 is TGTGCCAGCAGTAAAGCAGGGGGATTCTACGAGCAGTACTTC.

The rearrangement uses TRBV12-3 or TRBV12-4 and TRBJ2-3, with TRBD2 identical over 10 bases. V shed 5 bases and J 12 bases; nucleotides not matched to a gene: 11. The CDR3 consists of 14 residues. The DNA for the CDR3 is TGTGCCAGCAGTACCTTCCCTAGCGGGAGAGCCCAGTATTTT. It yields the protein CASSTFPSGRAQYF.

Points on this clonotype: The junction differs from germline at one of its ends, possibly a read error. The chain employs TRBV4-3 and TRBJ2-1; 7 bases agree with TRBD2. From germline, CDR1 is LGHNA and CDR2 YSLEER. This CDR3 has 15 residues. The CDR3 sequence is CASSLGLDAQIRQFF. DNA of the CDR3: TGTGCCAGCAGCCTAGGACTAGACGCCCAAATTCGGCAGTTCTTC.

A note on this clonotype: A much larger clone lies one base from this, so it may be a read error. The chain carries TRBV4-3 and TRBJ2-7, with D maybe TRBD2 (5 bases). Germline CDR1 reads LGHNA; CDR2 reads YSLEER. CDR3 size: 13 residues. The CDR3 here is CASSRGHSYEHYF. The CDR3, as DNA: TGCGCCAGCAGCCGCGGGCACTCCTACGAGCACTACTTC.

Worth noting for this clonotype: With a much larger clone just one base away, this may be a read error. The V and J genes are TRBV4-2 and TRBJ1-6; D is ambiguous. V was clipped by 3 bases and J by 9 bases, with 9 bases between them. Germline assignment: CDR1 LGHNA and CDR2 YNFKEQ. This CDR3 spans 13 amino acids. The CDR3 loop is CASSQYPGSPLHF. The CDR3 DNA is TGTGCCAGCAGCCAGTACCCGGGTTCACCCCTCCACTTT.

V is TRBV6-6 and J is TRBJ2-3; D might be TRBD1 (6 bases). Germline assignment: CDR1 MNHNY and CDR2 SVGAGI (reference sequence). The CDR3 length is 14 residues. Trimming took 7 bases from V and 2 from J, leaving 13 bases between them. This chain's CDR3 is CASNRHRATDTQYF. Here the CDR3 DNA reads TGTGCCAGCAACCGGCACAGGGCCACAGATACGCAGTATTTT.

On this clonotype: A read error may account for a junction end that differs from germline. CDR3 amino acids: CASRDRPRGIHEKYF. The CDR3 nucleotides are TGTGCCAGTAGGGACCGGCCCCGGGGGATCCACGAGAAGTACTTC. The V call is TRBV6-1, the J call TRBJ2-7; D might be TRBD2 (6 bases). Germline-derived CDR1 and CDR2 are MNHNS and SASEGT. The CDR3 sequence is 15 residues long.

Remarks on this clonotype: A clone one base away is much larger, so this may be a read error. The V call is TRBV12-5, the J call TRBJ2-1; weak D call: TRBD1 (5 bases). The germline V gene encodes CDR1 LGHNT and CDR2 FRNRAP. CDR3 length: 17 residues. The CDR3 is CASDLVRPQGSYNEQFF. The CDR3 nucleotides read TGTGCTAGTGATTTGGTACGTCCCCAGGGCTCCTACAATGAGCAGTTCTTC.

As regards this clonotype: This may arise from a read error, as a much more abundant clone is one base away. J is TRBJ1-2 and V is TRBV6-5; D gene ambiguous. CDR3 size: 13 residues. The germline V gene has CDR1 MNHEY and CDR2 SVGAGI. CDR3 region: CASSFAANYDYTF. CDR3 nucleotides: TGTGCCAGCAGTTTTGCAGCAAACTATGACTACACCTTC.

As to this clonotype: At one end, the junction sequence differs from germline, possibly due to a read error. The J gene is TRBJ2-3, the V gene TRBV6-2 or TRBV6-3; D unclear. The CDR3 contains 16 residues. The V gene's germline CDR1 is MNHEY and CDR2 SVGEGT. CDR3 nucleotide sequence: TGTGCCAGCAATTACCGGCCGGAAGTAGTTGCAGATACGCAGTATTTT. This codes for CASNYRPEVVADTQYF.

Worth noting for this clonotype: This may be a read error, as it is one base from a much larger clone. This CDR3 fails to terminate in the conserved phenylalanine or tryptophan, so it likely reflects a read error. Because the CDR3's place on the DNA is in doubt, the DNA is left out and the CDR3 is given as listed by TCRdb. This chain uses TRBV6-5 with TRBJ2-4. Looked up from germline, CDR1 is MNHEY and CDR2 is SVGAGI. The CDR3 contains 8 residues when both ends are counted. The CDR3: CASSKGYL.

The rearrangement links TRBV28 to TRBJ2-3; no reliable D call. Germline assignment: CDR1 MDHEN and CDR2 SYDVKM. The CDR3 is made up of 12 amino acids. Trimming removed 3 bases from V and 4 bases from J, with 5 bases in between. The DNA for the CDR3 is TGTGCCAGCAGTTTGACGCCAGATACGCAGTATTTT. This translates into CASSLTPDTQYF.